The clone carrying this T cell receptor (beta chain) was seen repeatedly, ten times or more. Its antigen is as yet unknown. The data stem from a study of T-cell reconstitution after alpha-beta-depleted transplantation in children. Study-wide points: From surviving recipient T cells and thymic progenitors came the high day-60 TCRbeta diversity observed in some patients. Where alpha-beta T cells came from about two months after transplant was reportedly several hundred expanded graft clones. T-cell counts and diversity at one year post-transplant came mainly from newly produced T cells.

For TCRbeta, the library was prepared with unique molecular identifiers. TCRdb fed the PCR reads into MiXCR, producing one record per CDR3 protein. The data show about 280,000 distinct CDR3 sequences, around a tenth seen once. Germline V CDR1 and CDR2: DFQATT, SNEGSKA (reference sequence). V was pared by 6 bases and J by 5 bases, with 13 bases of the junction left unmatched. The CDR3 has 15 amino acids. The clonotype was recovered from a male patient aged 2 to 9 who had a stem cell transplant for chronic granulomatous disease, so the T cells may come from the graft donor. The chain couples TRBV20-1 to TRBJ2-7; 10 nucleotides match TRBD1. Sequencing used peripheral blood, obtained 180 days after TCRalphabeta/CD19-depleted stem cell transplant. The CDR3 sequence: CSAAGWGTGDNEQYF. The DNA of the CDR3 is TGCAGTGCCGCGGGGTGGGGGACAGGGGACAACGAGCAGTACTTC.